This T cell receptor beta chain was sequenced during a study of post-analysis software for immune sequencing data. The wider study: The disease courses spanned relapsing-remitting, secondary progressive and progressive-relapsing forms of multiple sclerosis.

Study-wide results and limits: Multiple sclerosis patients had significantly lower normalized Chao1 diversity than controls. By F measure, strong co-clustering occurred among samples prepared in the same batch. TRBV segments more frequent in patients than in controls numbered roughly 5 and included TRBV5-6, TRBV5-1 and TRBV20-1.

The CDR3 loop spans 16 amino acids. V shed 6 bases and J shed 0 bases, with 17 bases lying between them. This clonotype came up a few times. Antigen specificity is unknown. Included in the TCR beta cDNA libraries were unique molecular identifiers. T cells numbering roughly 1 to 10 million yielded roughly 0.5 million cDNA molecules. Each CDR3 protein gets one entry after TCRdb re-called the PCR reads with MiXCR. The sample consists of roughly 200,000 distinct CDR3 sequences, over 25% of them appearing once. The TCR was taken from a girl aged 2-17 years with multiple sclerosis. Sequencing was carried out using blood. The chain is built from TRBV12-3 or TRBV12-4 and TRBJ1-1, with D tentatively TRBD1 (6 bases). The CDR3 region is CASSYPNRQVNTEAFF. As DNA, the CDR3 is TGTGCCAGCAGCTATCCAAACAGACAGGTGAACACTGAAGCTTTCTTT.